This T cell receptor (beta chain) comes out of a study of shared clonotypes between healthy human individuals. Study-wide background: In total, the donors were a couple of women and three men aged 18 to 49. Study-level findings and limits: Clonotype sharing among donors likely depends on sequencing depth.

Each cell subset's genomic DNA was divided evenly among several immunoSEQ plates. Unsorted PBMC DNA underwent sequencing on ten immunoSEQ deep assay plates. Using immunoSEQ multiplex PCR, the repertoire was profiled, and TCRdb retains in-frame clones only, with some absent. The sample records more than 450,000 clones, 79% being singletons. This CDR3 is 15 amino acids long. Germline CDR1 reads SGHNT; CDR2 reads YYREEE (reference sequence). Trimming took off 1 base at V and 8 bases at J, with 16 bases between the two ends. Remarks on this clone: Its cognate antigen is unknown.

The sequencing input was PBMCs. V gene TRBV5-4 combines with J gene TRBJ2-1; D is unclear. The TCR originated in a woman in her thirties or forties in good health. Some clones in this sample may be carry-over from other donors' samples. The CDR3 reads CASSLTGRRGDEQFF. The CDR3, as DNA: TGTGCCAGCAGCTTGACTGGTAGACGCGGCGATGAGCAGTTCTTC.